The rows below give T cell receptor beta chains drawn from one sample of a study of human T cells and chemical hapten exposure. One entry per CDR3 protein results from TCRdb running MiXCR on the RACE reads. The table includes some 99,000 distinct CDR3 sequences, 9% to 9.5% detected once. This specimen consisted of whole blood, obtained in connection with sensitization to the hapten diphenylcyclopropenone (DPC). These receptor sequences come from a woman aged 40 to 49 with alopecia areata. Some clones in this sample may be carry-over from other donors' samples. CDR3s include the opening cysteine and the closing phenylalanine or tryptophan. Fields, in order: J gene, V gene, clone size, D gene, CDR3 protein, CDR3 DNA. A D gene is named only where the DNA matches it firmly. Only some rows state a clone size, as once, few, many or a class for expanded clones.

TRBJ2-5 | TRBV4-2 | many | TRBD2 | CASSQDGLVAKETQYF | TGTGCCAGCAGCCAAGATGGACTAGTAGCGAAAGAGACCCAGTACTTC
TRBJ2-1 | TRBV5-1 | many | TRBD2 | CASTTSGGAREYNEQFF | TGCGCCAGCACAACTAGCGGGGGGGCACGAGAGTACAATGAGCAGTTCTTC
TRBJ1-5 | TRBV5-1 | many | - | CASSLGVGSGNQPQHF | TGCGCCAGCAGCTTGGGAGTGGGGTCCGGCAATCAGCCCCAGCATTTT
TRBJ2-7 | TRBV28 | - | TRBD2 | CASTPGLAYEQYF | TGTGCCAGCACCCCGGGACTAGCCTACGAGCAGTACTTC
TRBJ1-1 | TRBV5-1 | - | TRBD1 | CASSHGQENTEAFF | TGCGCCAGCAGCCACGGACAGGAGAACACTGAAGCTTTCTTT
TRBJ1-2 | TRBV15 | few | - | CATSSGEGNYGYTF | TGTGCCACCAGCAGCGGGGAGGGGAACTATGGCTACACCTTC
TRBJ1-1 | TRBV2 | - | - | CASRIGALPSKAFF | TGTGCCAGCAGGATCGGGGCCCTCCCCTCTAAAGCTTTCTTT
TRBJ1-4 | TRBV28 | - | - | CASSFLGQGTNEKLFF | TGTGCCAGCAGTTTCCTGGGGCAGGGGACTAATGAAAAACTGTTTTTT
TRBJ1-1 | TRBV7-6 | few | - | CASSLSGGGTEAFF | TGTGCCAGCAGCTTAAGCGGGGGCGGAACTGAAGCTTTCTTT
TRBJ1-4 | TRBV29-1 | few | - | CSVEEGGLKLFF | TGCAGCGTTGAAGAGGGAGGCCTAAAACTGTTTTTT
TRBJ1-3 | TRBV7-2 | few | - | CATRGAGSTGNTIYF | TGTGCCACCCGGGGGGCAGGGAGCACAGGAAACACCATATATTTT
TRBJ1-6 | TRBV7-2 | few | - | CASSLEGPRALHF | TGTGCCAGCAGCTTAGAGGGGCCGAGGGCCCTCCACTTT
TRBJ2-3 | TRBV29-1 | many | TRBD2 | CSGGEGPQYF | TGCAGCGGGGGGGAGGGCCCGCAGTATTTT
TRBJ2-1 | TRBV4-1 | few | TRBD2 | CASSQGGGPMDEQFF | TGCGCCAGCAGCCAAGGCGGGGGGCCTATGGATGAGCAGTTCTTC
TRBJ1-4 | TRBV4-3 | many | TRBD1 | CASSQDHGQGDEKLFF | TGCGCCAGCAGCCAAGATCACGGACAGGGGGATGAAAAACTGTTTTTT
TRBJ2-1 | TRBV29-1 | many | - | CSVLYPLSRGKFF | TGCAGCGTTCTTTACCCTTTATCTCGAGGGAAGTTCTTC
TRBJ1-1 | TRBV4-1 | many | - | CASSQVGRPTEAFF | TGCGCCAGCAGCCAAGTCGGCAGGCCCACTGAAGCTTTCTTT
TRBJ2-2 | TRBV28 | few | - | CASSLQGPGGELFF | TGTGCCAGCAGTTTACAGGGTCCGGGCGGGGAGCTGTTTTTT
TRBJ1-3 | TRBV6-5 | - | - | CATLGAGNTIYF | TGTGCCACCCTGGGAGCTGGAAACACCATATATTTT
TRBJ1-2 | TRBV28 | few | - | CASSLSGYGYTF | TGTGCCAGCAGTTTATCAGGGTATGGCTACACCTTC
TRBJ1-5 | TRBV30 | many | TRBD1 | CAWSGQGDKPQHF | TGTGCCTGGAGTGGACAGGGGGACAAGCCCCAGCATTTT
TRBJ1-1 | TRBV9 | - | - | CASSVDPQNTEAFF | TGTGCCAGCAGCGTAGACCCCCAGAACACTGAAGCTTTCTTT
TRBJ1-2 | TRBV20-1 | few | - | CRPPRDFKAGYTF | TGCAGACCCCCACGAGACTTCAAAGCAGGCTACACCTTC
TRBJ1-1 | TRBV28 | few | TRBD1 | CASSLWGQGAFAEAFF | TGTGCCAGCAGTTTATGGGGCCAGGGGGCGTTCGCTGAAGCTTTCTTT
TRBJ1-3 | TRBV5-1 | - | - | CASSPQHPGDTIYF | TGCGCCAGCAGTCCTCAACATCCCGGGGACACCATATATTTT
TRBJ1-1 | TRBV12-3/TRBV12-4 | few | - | CASSLMSRAPNTEAFF | TGTGCCAGCAGTTTAATGTCCCGAGCCCCGAACACTGAAGCTTTCTTT
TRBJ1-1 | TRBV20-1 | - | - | CSGWLNTEAFF | TGCAGTGGGTGGTTGAACACTGAAGCTTTCTTT
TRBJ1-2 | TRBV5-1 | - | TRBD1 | CASSTGTVYGYTF | TGCGCCAGCAGCACCGGGACAGTCTATGGCTACACCTTC
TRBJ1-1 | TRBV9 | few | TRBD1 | CASSVVGDRIMNTEAFF | TGTGCCAGCAGCGTAGTAGGGGACAGAATAATGAACACTGAAGCTTTCTTT
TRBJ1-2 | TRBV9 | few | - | CASSVAPEVNYGYTF | TGTGCCAGCAGCGTAGCTCCGGAAGTTAACTATGGCTACACCTTC
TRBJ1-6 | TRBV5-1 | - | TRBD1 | CASSPGTGPSPLHF | TGCGCCAGCAGCCCCGGGACAGGGCCTTCACCCCTCCACTTT
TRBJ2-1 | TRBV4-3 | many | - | CASSQDPGSTIYNEQFF | TGCGCCAGCAGCCAAGATCCCGGGTCAACCATTTACAATGAGCAGTTCTTC
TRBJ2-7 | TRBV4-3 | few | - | CASSQVRGTYLYEQYF | TGCGCCAGCAGCCAGGTTCGGGGGACATATCTATACGAGCAGTACTTC
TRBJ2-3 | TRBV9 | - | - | CASSVVFRSTDTQYF | TGTGCCAGCAGCGTAGTTTTCAGGTCCACAGATACGCAGTATTTT
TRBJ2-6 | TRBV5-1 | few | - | CASSFFLRDEKSGANVLTF | TGCGCCAGCAGCTTCTTCCTGCGGGACGAAAAGTCTGGGGCCAACGTCCTGACTTTC
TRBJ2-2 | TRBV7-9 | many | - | CASSLVANTGELFF | TGTGCCAGCAGCTTAGTAGCGAACACCGGGGAGCTGTTTTTT
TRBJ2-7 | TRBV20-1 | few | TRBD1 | CSASPGTGFTYEQYF | TGCAGTGCTAGTCCCGGGACAGGATTCACCTACGAGCAGTACTTC
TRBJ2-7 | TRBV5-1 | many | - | CASSLTATGYSYEQYF | TGCGCCAGCAGCTTGACCGCCACAGGTTACTCCTACGAGCAGTACTTC
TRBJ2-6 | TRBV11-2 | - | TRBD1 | CASSSWGQVSSGANVLTF | TGTGCCAGCAGCTCCTGGGGACAGGTGTCCTCTGGGGCCAACGTCCTGACTTTC
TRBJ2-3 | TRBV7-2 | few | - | CASTNLGTPWDTQYF | TGTGCCAGCACCAACTTGGGGACTCCATGGGATACGCAGTATTTT
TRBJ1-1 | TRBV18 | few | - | CASSPGDGGAEAFF | TGTGCCAGCTCACCGGGGGACGGGGGCGCTGAAGCTTTCTTT
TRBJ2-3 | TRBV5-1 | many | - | CASSLALPVLASDTQYF | TGCGCCAGCAGCTTGGCCCTACCCGTACTAGCATCAGATACGCAGTATTTT
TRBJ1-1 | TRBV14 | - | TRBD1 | CASSQERTGGSAFF | TGTGCCAGCAGCCAAGAGAGGACAGGGGGTTCAGCTTTCTTT
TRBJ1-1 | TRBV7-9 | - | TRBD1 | CASIPRDRGGTEAFF | TGTGCCAGCATCCCCCGGGACAGGGGTGGCACTGAAGCTTTCTTT
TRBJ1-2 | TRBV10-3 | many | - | CAISLQGISGYTF | TGTGCCATCAGCCTACAGGGTATTTCTGGCTACACCTTC
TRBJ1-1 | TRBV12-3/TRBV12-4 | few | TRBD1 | CASAKTGGAFF | TGTGCCAGCGCAAAAACAGGGGGAGCTTTCTTT